This is a list of T cell receptor beta chains from one sample in a study of blood T cell repertoires in COVID-19. The repertoire was sequenced with immunoSEQ multiplex PCR; TCRdb's copy has only in-frame clones and lacks some. The sample lists 120,000 to 150,000 clones; around four fifths were seen once. Sequencing input: peripheral blood. These receptors were obtained from an elderly woman with acute or convalescent COVID-19. Both conserved end residues are part of each CDR3. Fields, in order: clone size, J gene, D gene, V gene, CDR3 DNA, CDR3 protein. The D gene is left open where the match is weak. Size is omitted from some rows. Given values are once, few, many or a class for expanded clones.

>.|TRBJ1-4|.|TRBV5-1
TGCGCCAGCAAGAAGACAGGCGGACACGCAACTAATGAAAAACTGTTTTTT
CASKKTGGHATNEKLFF
>once|TRBJ2-7|TRBD2|TRBV10-1
TGCGCCAGCAGTGAGACTAGGGCTAGCGGGAGGCGTTCCTACGAGCAGTACTTC
CASSETRASGRRSYEQYF
>.|TRBJ2-1|.|TRBV27
TGTGCCAGCAGTCATACTAACAGGGCGTACAATGAGCAGTTCTTC
CASSHTNRAYNEQFF
>.|TRBJ1-2|.|TRBV6-6
TGTGCCAGCAGTCTGGTGGGAGACTATGGCTACACCTTC
CASSLVGDYGYTF
>.|TRBJ1-4|TRBD1|TRBV30
TGTGCCTGGAGGGATACAGGGGGCAATGAAAAACTGTTTTTT
CAWRDTGGNEKLFF
>.|TRBJ2-7|.|TRBV28
TGTGCCAGCGGGGGTTTGGCAGGGACACACTACGAGCAGTACTTC
CASGGLAGTHYEQYF
>.|TRBJ1-6|.|TRBV7-8
TGTGCCAGCAGCTCCACAGGGATAGGATCACCCCTCCACTTT
CASSSTGIGSPLHF
>.|TRBJ2-7|TRBD1|TRBV10-3
TGTGCCATCAGTGTCAAGGGACAGGGCTACGAGCAGTACTTC
CAISVKGQGYEQYF
>few|TRBJ1-6|.|TRBV6-6
TGTGCCAGCACGGGAAATAATTCACCCCTCCACTTT
CASTGNNSPLHF
>.|TRBJ2-7|.|TRBV3-1/TRBV3-2
TGTGCCAGCAGCCAAGATCGATCGGGGAGGTGGAGCTCCTACGAGCAGTACTTC
CASSQDRSGRWSSYEQYF
>.|TRBJ2-5|TRBD1|TRBV11-2
TGTGCCAGCAGCTTGCAGGGGGCCCGGGAGACCCAGTACTTC
CASSLQGARETQYF
>few|TRBJ2-7|TRBD2|TRBV6-4
TGTGCCAGCATAGCCCAAAATTCCACCGGGACTAGCAAGATCCACGAGCAGTACTTC
CASIAQNSTGTSKIHEQYF
>.|TRBJ1-1|.|TRBV28
TGTGCCAGCAGTTCTAATTACAGGGCGAACACTGAAGCTTTCTTT
CASSSNYRANTEAFF
>once|TRBJ1-5|.|TRBV28
TGTGCCAGCAGGCGAGGAGACAGCAAATATCAGCCCCAGCATTTT
CASRRGDSKYQPQHF
>few|TRBJ2-3|.|TRBV30
TGTGCCTGGAGTACGGGAGATACGCAGTATTTT
CAWSTGDTQYF
>.|TRBJ1-1|.|TRBV3-1/TRBV3-2
TGTGCCAGCAGCCAGACGGGAAACACTGAAGCTTTCTTT
CASSQTGNTEAFF